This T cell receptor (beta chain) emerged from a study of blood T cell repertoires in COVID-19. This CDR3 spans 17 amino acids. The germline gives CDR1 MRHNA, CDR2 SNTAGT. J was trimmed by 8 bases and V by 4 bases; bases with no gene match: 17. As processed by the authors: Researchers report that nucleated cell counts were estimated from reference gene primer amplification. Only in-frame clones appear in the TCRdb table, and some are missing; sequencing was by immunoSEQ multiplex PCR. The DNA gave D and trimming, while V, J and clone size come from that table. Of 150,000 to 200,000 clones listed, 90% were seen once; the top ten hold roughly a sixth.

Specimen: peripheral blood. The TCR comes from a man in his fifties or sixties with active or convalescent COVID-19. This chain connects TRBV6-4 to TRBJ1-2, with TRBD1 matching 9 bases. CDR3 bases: TGTGCCAGCAGTGCCGCCGCATTCGGGACAGGGAGGGGAGGCTACACCTTC. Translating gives CASSAAAFGTGRGGYTF.